Given below is one TCR beta chain in context. Per sample, at least 6 micrograms of total RNA were extracted. A sample-barcoded 5' primer and a J-beta primer mix were used in a second PCR of about 7 to 11 cycles. TCRdb ran MiXCR on the 5' RACE reads and lists one entry per CDR3 protein. The sample contains more than 900,000 distinct CDR3 sequences, roughly a quarter of which appear only once. This entry comes from a study of blood T cells in healthy people across ages. CDR1 SGDLS and CDR2 YYNGEE come from the germline V gene. The V and J ends lost 5 bases and 1 base, in that order; junction bases with no gene match: 4. This CDR3 has 14 amino acids. This sample was shared with a second study, whose subject was T cells of mothers and their children. That work contributes: With unrelated pairs as the comparison, related mother-child pairs had a slightly higher overlap that was not significant. Researchers found no T cell clones that were persistent and microchimeric.

The sequence derives from a girl aged 2 to 10 in good health. This chain uses TRBV9 with TRBJ2-3; 7 bases are shared with TRBD1. The sequencing sample was made of blood. The CDR3 nucleotides read TGTGCCAGCAGTGCCGGACAGGGCACAGATACGCAGTATTTT. It encodes CASSAGQGTDTQYF.